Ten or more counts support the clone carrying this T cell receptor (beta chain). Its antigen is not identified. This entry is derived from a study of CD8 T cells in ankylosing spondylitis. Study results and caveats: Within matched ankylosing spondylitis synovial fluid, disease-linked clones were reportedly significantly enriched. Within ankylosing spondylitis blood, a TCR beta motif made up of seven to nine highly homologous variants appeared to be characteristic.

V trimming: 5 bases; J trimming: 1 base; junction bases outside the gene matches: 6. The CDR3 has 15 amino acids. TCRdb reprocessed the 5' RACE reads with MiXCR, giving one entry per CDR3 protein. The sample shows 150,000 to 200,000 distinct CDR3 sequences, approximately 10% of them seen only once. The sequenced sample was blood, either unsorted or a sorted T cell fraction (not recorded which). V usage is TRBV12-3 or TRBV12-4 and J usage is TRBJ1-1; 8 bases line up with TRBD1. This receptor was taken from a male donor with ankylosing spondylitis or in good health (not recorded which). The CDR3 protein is CASSHTGGKNTEAFF. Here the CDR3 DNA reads TGTGCCAGCAGTCATACAGGGGGAAAGAACACTGAAGCTTTCTTT.